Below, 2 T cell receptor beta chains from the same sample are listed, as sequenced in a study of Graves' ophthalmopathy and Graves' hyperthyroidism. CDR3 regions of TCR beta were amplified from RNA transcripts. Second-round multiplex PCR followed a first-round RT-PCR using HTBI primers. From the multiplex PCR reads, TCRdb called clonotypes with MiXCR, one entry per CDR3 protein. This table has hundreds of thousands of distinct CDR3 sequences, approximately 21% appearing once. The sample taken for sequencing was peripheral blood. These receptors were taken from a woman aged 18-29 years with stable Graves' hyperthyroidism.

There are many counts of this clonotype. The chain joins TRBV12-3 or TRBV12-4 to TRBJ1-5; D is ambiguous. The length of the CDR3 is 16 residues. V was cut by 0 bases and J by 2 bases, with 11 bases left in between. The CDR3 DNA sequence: TGTGCCAGCAGTTTAGCCCAGGCTGGACGCAATCAGCCCCAGCATTTT. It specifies CASSLAQAGRNQPQHF.

CDR3 bases: TGTGCCAGCAGTCCGACGGGACAGCCCTTTCTAGGTTCGCAGTACTTC. As protein: CASSPTGQPFLGSQYF. The chain employs TRBV12-3 or TRBV12-4 and TRBJ2-7; 7 bases align to TRBD1. There are 16 residues in the CDR3. With 5 bases clipped from V and 9 bases from J, the junction kept 19 bases outside the gene matches.